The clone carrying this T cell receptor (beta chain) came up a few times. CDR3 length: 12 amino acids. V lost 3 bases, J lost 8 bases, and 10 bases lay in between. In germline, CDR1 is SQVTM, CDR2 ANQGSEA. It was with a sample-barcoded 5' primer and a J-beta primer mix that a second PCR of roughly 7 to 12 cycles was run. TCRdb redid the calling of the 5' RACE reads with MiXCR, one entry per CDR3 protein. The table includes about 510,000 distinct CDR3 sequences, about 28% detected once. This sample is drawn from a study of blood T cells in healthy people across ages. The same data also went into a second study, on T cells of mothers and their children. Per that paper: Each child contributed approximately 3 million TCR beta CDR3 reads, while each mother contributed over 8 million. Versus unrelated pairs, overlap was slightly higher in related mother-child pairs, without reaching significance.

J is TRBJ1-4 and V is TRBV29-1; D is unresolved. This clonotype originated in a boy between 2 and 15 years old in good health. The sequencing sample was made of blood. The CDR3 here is CSVDVGQEKLFF. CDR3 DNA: TGCAGCGTTGACGTTGGGCAAGAAAAACTGTTTTTT. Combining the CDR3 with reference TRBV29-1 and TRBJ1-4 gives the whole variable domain SAVISQKPSRDICQRGTSLTIQCQVDSQVTMMFWYRQQPGQSLTLIATANQGSEATYESGFVIDKFPISRPNLTFSTLTVSNMSPEDSSIYLCSVDVGQEKLFFGSGTQLSVL.